This entry lists 5 T cell receptor beta chains sequenced from one sample in a study of T cell repertoires in cytomegalovirus infection. TCRdb re-analysed the reads in MiXCR, keeping a single row per CDR3 protein. The sample holds around 180,000 distinct CDR3 sequences, under 30% seen once. Sequencing was done on a sample of PBMCs. The origin of the receptors is a human donor in good health (CMV status not recorded). Some clones in this sample may be carry-over from other donors' samples.

The rearrangement uses TRBV19 and TRBJ2-1; maybe TRBD2 (5 bases). CDR1 and CDR2 (germline): LNHDA, SQIVND (reference sequence). This CDR3 spans 14 amino acids. The V gene lost 3 bases and the J gene lost 12 bases, with 18 bases spanning the gap. Here the CDR3 DNA reads TGTGCCAGTAGTATCGCTTACTCTAGCCGGGCGCAGTTCTTC. This sequence encodes CASSIAYSSRAQFF.

The chain uses TRBV14 and TRBJ1-6; no clear D. V lost 0 bases and J 7 bases, leaving 7 bases between the germline ends. CDR3 size: 14 residues. The germline V gene has CDR1 SGHDN and CDR2 FVKESK. The CDR3 is CASSQETPNSPLHF. Here the CDR3 DNA reads TGTGCCAGCAGCCAAGAGACCCCAAATTCACCCCTCCACTTT.

The CDR3 nucleotides read TGTGCCAGCAGTTTCGCCCGGGAGGGGACCCGGGCCGGGGAGCTGTTTTTT. Translated, it gives CASSFAREGTRAGELFF. The chain links TRBV6-5 to TRBJ2-2, with TRBD2 matching 8 bases. The CDR3 spans 17 residues. V gave up 4 bases and J gave up 6 bases; unmatched junction bases: 13. The V gene's germline CDR1 is MNHEY and CDR2 SVGAGI.

V usage is TRBV2 and J usage is TRBJ2-7; tentative D call: TRBD2 (5 bases). Germline assignment: CDR1 SNHLY and CDR2 FYNNEI. Trimming took off 9 bases at V and 2 bases at J, with 11 bases between the two ends. The CDR3 consists of 12 residues. In DNA form, the CDR3 reads TGTGCCAGTGAGGGTAGCGCCTACGAGCAGTACTTC. The encoded protein is CASEGSAYEQYF.

The chain links TRBV2 to TRBJ1-1; maybe TRBD1 (5 bases). V was shortened by 9 bases and J by 1 base, with 9 bases between the two germline ends. Germline CDR1 SNHLY, CDR2 FYNNEI. The length of the CDR3 is 12 residues. In DNA, the CDR3 is TGTGCCAGTACACAGGAGAACACTGAAGCTTTCTTT. Protein product: CASTQENTEAFF.